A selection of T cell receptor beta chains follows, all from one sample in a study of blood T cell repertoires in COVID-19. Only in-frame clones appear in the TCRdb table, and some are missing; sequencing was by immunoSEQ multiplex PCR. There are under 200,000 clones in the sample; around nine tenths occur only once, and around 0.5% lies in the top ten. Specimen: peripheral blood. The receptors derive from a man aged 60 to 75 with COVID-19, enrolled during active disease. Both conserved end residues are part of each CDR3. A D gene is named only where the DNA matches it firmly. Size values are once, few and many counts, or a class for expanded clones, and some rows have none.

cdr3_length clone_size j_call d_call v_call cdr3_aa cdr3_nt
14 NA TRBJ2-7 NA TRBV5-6 CASSLRGNSYEQYF TGTGCCAGCAGCTTGAGAGGGAACTCCTACGAGCAGTACTTC
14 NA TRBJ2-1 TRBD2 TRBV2 CASSLSGGITEQFF TGTGCCAGCAGTTTATCGGGGGGGATTACGGAGCAGTTCTTC
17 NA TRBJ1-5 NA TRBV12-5 CASGLERTREENQPQHF TGTGCTAGTGGTTTGGAAAGAACCAGGGAGGAAAATCAGCCCCAGCATTTT
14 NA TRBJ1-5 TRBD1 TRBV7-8 CASSPGQVGQPQHF TGTGCCAGCAGCCCAGGACAGGTCGGACAGCCCCAGCATTTT
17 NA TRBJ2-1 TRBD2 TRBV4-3 CASSQDWMVRAGGAQFF TGCGCCAGCAGCCAAGATTGGATGGTACGGGCCGGGGGGGCGCAGTTCTTC
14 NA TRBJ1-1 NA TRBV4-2 CASSGPGVGTEAFF TGTGCCAGCAGCGGACCGGGGGTCGGCACTGAAGCTTTCTTT
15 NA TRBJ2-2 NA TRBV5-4 CASSKKDTTTGELFF TGTGCCAGCAGCAAAAAGGACACAACCACCGGGGAGCTGTTTTTT
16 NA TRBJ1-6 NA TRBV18 CASSPRQEGFNSPLHF TGTGCCAGCTCACCCCGTCAGGAGGGATTTAATTCACCCCTCCACTTT
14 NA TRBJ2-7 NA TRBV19 CASSIQGEFDEQYF TGTGCCAGTAGTATACAGGGTGAGTTCGACGAGCAGTACTTC
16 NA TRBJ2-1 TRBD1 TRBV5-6 CASSRSTDRAYNEQFF TGTGCCAGCAGCCGCTCTACGGACAGGGCTTACAATGAGCAGTTCTTC
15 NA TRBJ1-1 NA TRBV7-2 CASSSRPRGNTEAFF TGTGCCAGCAGCTCTAGACCCAGGGGGAACACTGAAGCTTTCTTT
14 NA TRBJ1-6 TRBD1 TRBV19 CASRRTGNNSPLHF TGTGCCAGTAGGAGGACAGGGAATAATTCACCCCTCCACTTT
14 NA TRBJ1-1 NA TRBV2 CASSVEGGGTEAFF TGTGCCAGCAGTGTTGAGGGAGGGGGCACTGAAGCTTTCTTT
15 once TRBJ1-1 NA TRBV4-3 CASSYGGGANTEAFF TGCGCCAGCAGCTACGGAGGGGGGGCGAACACTGAAGCTTTCTTT
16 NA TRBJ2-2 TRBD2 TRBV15 CATSKGLAANTGELFF TGTGCCACCAGCAAAGGACTAGCGGCCAACACCGGGGAGCTGTTTTTT
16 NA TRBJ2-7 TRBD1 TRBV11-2 CASSLVGLQGAYEQYF TGTGCCAGCAGCTTAGTGGGGTTACAGGGGGCCTACGAGCAGTACTTC
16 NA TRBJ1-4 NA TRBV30 CAWTHKSGTASIKLFF TGTGCCTGGACCCACAAGAGTGGGACTGCTTCGATAAAACTGTTTTTT
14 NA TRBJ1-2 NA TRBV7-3 CASSPGGSSYGYTF TGTGCCAGCAGCCCTGGGGGGAGTAGCTATGGCTACACCTTC
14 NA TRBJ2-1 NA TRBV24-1 CATSEDSYYNEQFF TGTGCCACCAGTGAGGACTCCTATTACAATGAGCAGTTCTTC
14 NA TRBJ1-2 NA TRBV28 CASSFGGTAYGYTF TGTGCCAGCAGCTTTGGGGGGACCGCCTATGGCTACACCTTC
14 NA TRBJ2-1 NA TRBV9 CASSGPRRNNEQFF TGTGCCAGCAGCGGCCCTCGGAGGAACAATGAGCAGTTCTTC
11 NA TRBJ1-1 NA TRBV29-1 CSVSVDTEAFF TGCAGCGTCTCGGTGGACACTGAAGCTTTCTTT
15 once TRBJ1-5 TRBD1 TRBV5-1 CASSLTGAGNQPQHF TGCGCCAGCAGCTTGACAGGGGCAGGCAATCAGCCCCAGCATTTT
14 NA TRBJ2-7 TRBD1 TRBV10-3 CAIRPGQGSYEQYF TGTGCCATCAGGCCGGGACAGGGTTCATACGAGCAGTACTTC
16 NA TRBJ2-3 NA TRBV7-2 CASSLGDSTVTDTQYF TGTGCCAGCAGCTTAGGCGACTCCACGGTCACAGATACGCAGTATTTT
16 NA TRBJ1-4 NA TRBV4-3 CASSQDPARGDEKLFF TGCGCCAGCAGCCAAGATCCCGCCAGGGGAGATGAAAAACTGTTTTTT
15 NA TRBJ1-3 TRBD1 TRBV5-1 CASSPLTGVGNTIYF TGCGCCAGCAGCCCGTTGACAGGGGTCGGAAACACCATATATTTT
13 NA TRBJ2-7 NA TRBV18 CASSPAKGYEQYF TGTGCCAGCTCACCAGCCAAGGGGTACGAGCAGTACTTC
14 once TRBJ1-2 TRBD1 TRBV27 CASRQPGQGIGYTF TGTGCCAGCAGGCAGCCGGGACAGGGGATCGGCTACACCTTC